The next 29 T cell receptor beta chains were all read from a single sample in a study of cytomegalovirus exposure and HLA in healthy donors. Researchers ran the PCR with 60 Vbeta and 13 Jbeta primers. Sequencing used immunoSEQ multiplex PCR; TCRdb keeps in-frame clones, though not all of them. The table includes under 200,000 clones, roughly four fifths detected once. Sequencing used PBMCs. The receptor set was obtained from a woman aged 18-35 years in good health and CMV-seronegative.

CDR3 loop: CATSRETVYSNQPQHF. The CDR3 DNA reads TGTGCCACCAGCAGAGAGACAGTGTATAGCAATCAGCCCCAGCATTTT. The J gene is TRBJ1-5, the V gene TRBV15, with D possibly matching TRBD1 (5 bases). Trimming shortened V by 0 bases and J by 0 bases, and 9 bases separated the two germline ends. CDR3 length: 16 residues. The V gene's germline CDR1 is LNHNV and CDR2 YYDKDF (reference sequence).

The chain has TRBV25-1 and TRBJ2-6; D may be TRBD1 (5 bases). Germline CDR1 and CDR2: MGHDK and SYGVNS. Trimming left V 1 base short and J 2 bases short, with 15 bases between. CDR3 size: 18 residues. The CDR3 DNA reads TGTGCCAGCAGTGAATCGCCAGGGATCATAGCTGGGGCCAACGTCCTGACTTTC. As protein: CASSESPGIIAGANVLTF.

The chain uses TRBV5-1 and TRBJ2-2, with TRBD1 matching over 7 bases. Germline CDR1 SGHRS, CDR2 YFSETQ. The V segment lost 8 bases and the J segment 3 bases; nucleotides outside the gene matches: 4. This CDR3 region has 13 residues. CDR3: CASGTEYTGELFF. CDR3 nucleotides: TGCGCCAGTGGGACAGAGTACACCGGGGAGCTGTTTTTT.

V usage is TRBV6-5 and J usage is TRBJ1-2; a possible D gene is TRBD1 (6 bases). The CDR3 has 12 amino acids. V was cut by 2 bases and J by 7 bases, with 8 bases left in between. From germline, CDR1 is MNHEY and CDR2 SVGAGI. The CDR3 DNA follows: TGTGCCAGCAGTTACGGACAGACTGGCTACACCTTC. It encodes CASSYGQTGYTF.

V is TRBV9 and J is TRBJ2-1; TRBD2 agrees at 11 bases. The CDR3 extends over 13 amino acids. Germline V gives CDR1 SGDLS, CDR2 YYNGEE. V lost 4 bases and J lost 15; bases outside the gene matches: 9. CDR3 DNA sequence: TGTGCCAGCAGCCCTCAGACTAGCGGGATTTTGTTCTTC. Translation: CASSPQTSGILFF.

The chain carries TRBV30 and TRBJ2-3; 10 positions agree with TRBD2. In germline, CDR1 is GTSNPN, CDR2 SVGIG (reference sequence). V gave up 0 bases and J gave up 3 bases; unmatched junction bases: 6. The CDR3 length is 16 residues. The CDR3 loop is CAWSVGASGRTDTQYF. DNA of the CDR3: TGTGCCTGGAGTGTAGGGGCTAGCGGGAGAACAGATACGCAGTATTTT.

This clone was seen a handful of times. The chain combines TRBV6-6 with TRBJ2-7, with 11 bases identical to TRBD1. Germline trimming cut 5 bases from V and 4 bases from J; bases unmatched to any gene: 4. Per the germline V gene, CDR1 is MNHNY and CDR2 is SVGAGI (reference sequence). The CDR3 has 14 residues. Written as DNA, the CDR3 is TGTGCCAGCAGTCGAGGACAGGGGGCGTACGAGCAGTACGTC. This codes for CASSRGQGAYEQYV.

The V and J genes are TRBV5-1 and TRBJ2-7; weak D call: TRBD2 (6 bases). Trimming took off 2 bases at V and 2 bases at J, with 17 bases between the two ends. Germline values: CDR1 SGHRS, CDR2 YFSETQ. CDR3 length: 16 amino acids. The CDR3 here is CASSLVDGGSTYEQYF. In nucleotides, the CDR3 is TGCGCCAGCAGCTTAGTCGACGGAGGGAGTACCTACGAGCAGTACTTC.

The V gene is TRBV5-6, the J gene TRBJ2-1; D might be TRBD1 (10 bases). CDR3 length: 16 amino acids. Germline values: CDR1 SGHDT, CDR2 YYEEEE. V lost 0 bases and J 10 bases, leaving 20 bases between the germline ends. CDR3 DNA: TGTGCCAGCAGCTTGGGACTAGCGGAGGACAGGGGGGAGCAGTTCTTC. Translation gives CASSLGLAEDRGEQFF. The whole variable domain, filled in from reference TRBV5-6 and TRBJ2-1, reads DAGVTQSPTHLIKTRGQQVTLRCSPKSGHDTVSWYQQALGQGPQFIFQYYEEEERQRGNFPDRFSGHQFPNYSSELNVNALLLGDSALYLCASSLGLAEDRGEQFFGPGTRLTVL.

The V gene is TRBV28, the J gene TRBJ1-4, with TRBD1 as a possible D gene (5 bases). Trimming left V 4 bases short and J 7 bases short, with 16 bases between. CDR1 is MDHEN, CDR2 SYDVKM, per germline. CDR3 length equals 15 residues. The CDR3, as DNA: TGTGCCAGCAGTTCAGCTCAGCAGGGAAGTGAAAAACTGTTTTTT. Amino acid sequence: CASSSAQQGSEKLFF.

A single count supports this clone. This chain links TRBV5-1 with TRBJ1-1; TRBD1 agrees at 8 bases. Germline values: CDR1 SGHRS, CDR2 YFSETQ. The CDR3 length is 13 residues. V lost 2 bases, J lost 4 bases, and 1 base stayed unmatched. The chain's CDR3 is CASSLDRGTEAFF. The CDR3 nucleotides are TGCGCCAGCAGCTTAGACAGGGGCACTGAAGCTTTCTTT.

This rearrangement joins TRBV19 to TRBJ1-1; 8 nucleotides line up with TRBD1. The V gene end was trimmed by 3 bases and the J gene end by 2 bases; junction bases not matched to a gene: 11. The CDR3 runs 17 residues. Germline CDR1 LNHDA, CDR2 SQIVND (reference sequence). The CDR3 reads CASSIGQGASGNTEAFF. In nucleotides, the CDR3 is TGTGCCAGTAGTATCGGACAGGGTGCCTCGGGAAACACTGAAGCTTTCTTT.

As regards this clone: It may be a read error: a sequence one base away is much more abundant. The chain links TRBV11-3 to TRBJ1-1; a weak D match, TRBD1 (5 bases). The germline CDR1 and CDR2 sequences are SGHNT and YENEEA. This CDR3 contains 13 residues. Trimming cost V 3 bases and J 1 base, with 6 bases left between them. CDR3 loop: CASSLGQNTEAFF. DNA of the CDR3: TGTGCCAGCAGCTTGGGGCAGAACACTGAAGCTTTCTTT.

The chain links TRBV11-3 to TRBJ2-2; D is undetermined. The CDR3 totals 12 residues. The V and J ends lost 5 bases and 1 base respectively, with 2 bases between them. From germline, CDR1 is SGHNT and CDR2 YENEEA. The CDR3 loop is CASSQNTGELFF. The CDR3 DNA is TGTGCCAGCAGCCAGAACACCGGGGAGCTGTTTTTT.

This sequence joins TRBV19 and TRBJ1-5, with D perhaps matching TRBD1 (5 bases). The CDR3 covers 15 residues. V was clipped by 0 bases and J by 5 bases, with 11 bases between them. From germline, CDR1 is LNHDA and CDR2 SQIVND (reference sequence). The DNA of the CDR3 is TGTGCCAGTAGTATAGAGTCAGGGTTGGATCAGCCCCAGCATTTT. It is translated as CASSIESGLDQPQHF.

The V gene is TRBV19, the J gene TRBJ2-6; 10 bases agree with TRBD1. The CDR3 is 18 residues long. Unmatched junction bases numbered 7, after V lost 5 bases and J lost 0 bases. Germline V gene sequence: CDR1 LNHDA, CDR2 SQIVND (reference sequence). CDR3: CASSLTGGPNSGANVLTF. CDR3 DNA: TGTGCCAGTAGTTTGACAGGGGGCCCTAACTCTGGGGCCAACGTCCTGACTTTC.

CDR3 loop: CASSQDTGVTEAFF. DNA of the CDR3: TGCGCCAGCAGCCAAGACACAGGGGTCACTGAAGCTTTCTTT. V gene TRBV4-3 combines with J gene TRBJ1-1; 7 positions match TRBD1. The CDR3 has 14 residues. Germline V lookup: CDR1 LGHNA, CDR2 YSLEER. With 0 bases clipped from V and 4 bases from J, the junction kept 2 bases outside the gene matches.

The chain carries TRBV5-1 and TRBJ2-1; 9 bases agree with TRBD2. V lost 4 bases, J lost 4 bases, and 9 bases stayed unmatched. The V gene's germline CDR1 is SGHRS and CDR2 YFSETQ. The CDR3 has 16 amino acids. CDR3 amino acids: CASSLIGGRGYNEQFF. Written as DNA, the CDR3 is TGCGCCAGCAGCCTGATAGGCGGGAGGGGGTACAATGAGCAGTTCTTC.

The gene calls are TRBV30 and TRBJ1-6, with D uncertain. The germline CDR1 and CDR2 sequences are GTSNPN and SVGIG (reference sequence). The V end lost 0 bases, the J end lost 6 bases, and 12 bases lay between the germline ends. The CDR3 has 15 amino acids. The CDR3 DNA sequence: TGTGCCTGGAGTGTAGAGTCCATACGTAATTCACCCCTCCACTTT. Its translation is CAWSVESIRNSPLHF.

The CDR3 nucleotides are TGTGCCAGCAGCTTTCCCCCCGAGGGGGCTAAGTACAATGAGCAGTTCTTC. Translated, it gives CASSFPPEGAKYNEQFF. The chain recombines TRBV7-6 with TRBJ2-1, with TRBD1 matching 7 bases. V shed 3 bases and J 4 bases; nucleotides not matched to a gene: 12. The CDR3 is made up of 17 amino acids. CDR1 and CDR2 (germline): SGHVS, FNYEAQ. The full variable domain, with the rest looked up from reference TRBV7-6 and TRBJ2-1, is GAGVSQSPRYKVTKRGQDVALRCDPISGHVSLYWYRQALGQGPEFLTYFNYEAQQDKSGLPNDRFSAERPEGSISTLTIQRTEQRDSAMYRCASSFPPEGAKYNEQFFGPGTRLTVL.

The CDR3 DNA follows: TGTGCCAGCAGTTCAGGGGGACACGAGCAGTACTTC. Its translation is CASSSGGHEQYF. V and J are TRBV7-8 and TRBJ2-7; 7 bases fit TRBD1. The CDR3 runs to 12 residues. V shed 6 bases, J shed 5 bases, and the junction held 4 bases outside the gene matches. Germline V CDR1 and CDR2: SGHVS, FQNEAQ.

The chain carries TRBV5-1 and TRBJ2-2; perhaps TRBD2 as D (7 bases). Germline assignment: CDR1 SGHRS and CDR2 YFSETQ. Trimming stripped 2 bases from V and 4 bases from J, with 12 bases between. The CDR3 runs 15 residues. The CDR3, as DNA: TGCGCCAGCAGCTTCGGGGGGCCGGGCACCGGGGAGCTGTTTTTT. Translation gives CASSFGGPGTGELFF.

The genes are TRBV16 and TRBJ2-2, with 11 bases lining up with TRBD1. The germline V gene encodes CDR1 KGHSY and CDR2 FQNENV. The CDR3 runs to 18 residues. Trimming cost V 1 base and J 5 bases; bases outside gene matches: 9. The CDR3 region has the DNA TGTGCCAGCAGCCAATACCTTCCCGGACAGGGGGCAACCGGGGAGCTGTTTTTT. This encodes CASSQYLPGQGATGELFF.

The chain employs TRBV7-2 and TRBJ2-3, with 15 nucleotides matching TRBD2. Germline trimming cut 1 base from V and 6 bases from J; bases unmatched to any gene: 8. Germline CDR1 reads SGHTA; CDR2 reads FQGNSA. The CDR3 consists of 18 residues. The CDR3 coding sequence is TGTGCCAGCAGCTTAGAGATAGGACTAGCGGGAGGGCCGGATACGCAGTATTTT. Protein product: CASSLEIGLAGGPDTQYF.

The V and J genes are TRBV2 and TRBJ2-7; the match to TRBD2 covers 7 bases. The CDR3 extends over 13 amino acids. The junction had 10 bases not matched to a gene; V was cut back by 11 bases and J by 3 bases. Germline V gives CDR1 SNHLY, CDR2 FYNNEI. The CDR3 nucleotides read TGTGCCGTCTCCTGGGAGGGTCTCTACGAGCAGTACTTC. It encodes CAVSWEGLYEQYF. The entire variable domain, with the rest obtained from reference TRBV2 and TRBJ2-7, is as follows: EPEVTQTPSHQVTQMGQEVILRCVPISNHLYFYWYRQILGQKVEFLVSFYNNEISEKSEIFDDQFSVERPDGSNFTLKIRSTKLEDSAMYFCAVSWEGLYEQYFGPGTRLTVT.

CDR3 nucleotides: TGTGCCAGCAGGAAGGAACACAGCAGCTCCTACGAGCAGTACTTC. Translating it yields CASRKEHSSSYEQYF. The J gene is TRBJ2-7, the V gene TRBV2, with D unclear. Germline lookup yields CDR1 SNHLY and CDR2 FYNNEI. The CDR3 runs 15 residues. The V and J ends lost 6 bases and 0 bases respectively, with 15 bases between them.

This sequence joins TRBV5-1 and TRBJ2-3; 8 bases agree with TRBD1. CDR1 and CDR2 from the germline V gene are SGHRS and YFSETQ. The junction had 4 bases not matched to a gene; V was cut back by 5 bases and J by 2 bases. The CDR3 spans 14 residues. The CDR3 loop is CASSGQGITDTQYF. As DNA, the CDR3 is TGCGCCAGCAGTGGACAGGGTATCACAGATACGCAGTATTTT. Combining the CDR3 with reference TRBV5-1 and TRBJ2-3 gives the whole variable domain KAGVTQTPRYLIKTRGQQVTLSCSPISGHRSVSWYQQTPGQGLQFLFEYFSETQRNKGNFPGRFSGRQFSNSRSEMNVSTLELGDSALYLCASSGQGITDTQYFGPGTRLTVL.

The chain has TRBV19 and TRBJ1-1, with D possibly being TRBD1 (5 bases). V dropped 3 bases and J dropped 3 bases, with 14 bases sitting between them. The CDR3 length is 15 residues. Germline-derived CDR1 and CDR2 are LNHDA and SQIVND (reference sequence). The CDR3 here is CASSIAGGVDTEAFF. CDR3 nucleotides: TGTGCCAGTAGTATTGCTGGGGGGGTCGACACTGAAGCTTTCTTT.

This clone was seen a handful of times. This chain uses TRBV30 with TRBJ1-4; D is possibly TRBD1 (5 bases). Trimming took off 2 bases at V and 2 bases at J, with 15 bases between the two ends. Germline loops: CDR1 GTSNPN, CDR2 SVGIG (reference sequence). The CDR3 spans 16 residues. This chain's CDR3 is CAWSWGRSSTNEKLFF. CDR3 DNA sequence: TGTGCCTGGAGTTGGGGCAGGTCCTCGACTAATGAAAAACTGTTTTTT.